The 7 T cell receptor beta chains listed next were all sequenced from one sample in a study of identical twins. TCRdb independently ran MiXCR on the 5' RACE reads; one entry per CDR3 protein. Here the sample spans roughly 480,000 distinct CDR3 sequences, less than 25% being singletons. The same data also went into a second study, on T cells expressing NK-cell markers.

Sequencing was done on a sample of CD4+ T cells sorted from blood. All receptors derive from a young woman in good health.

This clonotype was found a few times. The CDR3 bases are TGCAGCGTTGAAGAGGGGGGGTCATCCTACACCTTC. Translating it yields CSVEEGGSSYTF. The J gene is TRBJ1-2, the V gene TRBV29-1, with TRBD1 as a possible D gene (5 bases). Germline CDR1 reads SQVTM; CDR2 reads ANQGSEA. This CDR3 comprises 12 residues. Deletions cut 0 bases from V and 10 bases from J, with 12 bases between.

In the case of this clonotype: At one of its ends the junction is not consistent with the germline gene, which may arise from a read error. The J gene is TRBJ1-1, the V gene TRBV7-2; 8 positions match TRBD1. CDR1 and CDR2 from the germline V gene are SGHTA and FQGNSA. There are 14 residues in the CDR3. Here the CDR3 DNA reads TGTGTCAGCAGCCCGTGGACAGGGCCAACTGAAGCTTTCTTT. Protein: CVSSPWTGPTEAFF. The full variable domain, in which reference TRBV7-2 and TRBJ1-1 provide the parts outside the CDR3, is GAGVSQSPSNKVTEKGKDVELRCDPISGHTALYWYRQSLGQGLEFLIYFQGNSAPDKSGLPSDRFSAERTGGSVSTLTIQRTQQEDSAVYLCVSSPWTGPTEAFFGQGTRLTVV.

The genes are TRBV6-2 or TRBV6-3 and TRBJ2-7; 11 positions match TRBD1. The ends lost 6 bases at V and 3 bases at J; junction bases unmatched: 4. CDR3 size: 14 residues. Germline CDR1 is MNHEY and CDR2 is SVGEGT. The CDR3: CASRGTGGYYEQYF. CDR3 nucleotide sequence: TGTGCCAGCAGGGGGACAGGGGGTTACTACGAGCAGTACTTC.

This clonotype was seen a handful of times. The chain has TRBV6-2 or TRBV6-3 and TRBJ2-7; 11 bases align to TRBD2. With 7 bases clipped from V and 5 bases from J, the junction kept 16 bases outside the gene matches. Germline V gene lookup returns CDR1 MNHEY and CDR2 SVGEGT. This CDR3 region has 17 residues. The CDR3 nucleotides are TGTGCCAGCACCCGCCTCACTAGCGGGAGTTTCATCAACGAGCAGTACTTC. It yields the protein CASTRLTSGSFINEQYF.

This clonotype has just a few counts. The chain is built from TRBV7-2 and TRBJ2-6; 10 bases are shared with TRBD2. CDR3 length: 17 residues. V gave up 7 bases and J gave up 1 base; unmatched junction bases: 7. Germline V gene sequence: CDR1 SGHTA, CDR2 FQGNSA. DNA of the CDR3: TGTGCCAGCAACTCACCTAGCGGGAGATCTGGGGCCAACGTCCTGACTTTC. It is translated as CASNSPSGRSGANVLTF.

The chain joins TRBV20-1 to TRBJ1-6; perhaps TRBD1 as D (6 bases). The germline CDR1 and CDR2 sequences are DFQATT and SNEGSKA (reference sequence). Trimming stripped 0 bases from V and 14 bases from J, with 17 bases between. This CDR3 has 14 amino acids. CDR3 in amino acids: CSARDTSSRTALHF. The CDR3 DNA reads TGCAGTGCTAGAGACACCTCTTCTCGGACAGCCCTCCACTTT.

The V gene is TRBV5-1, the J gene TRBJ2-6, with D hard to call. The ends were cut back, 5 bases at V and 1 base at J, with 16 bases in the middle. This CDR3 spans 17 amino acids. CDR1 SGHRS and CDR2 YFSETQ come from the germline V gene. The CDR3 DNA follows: TGCGCCAGCAGGAACCCCAGTCCCGTGTCTGGGGCCAACGTCCTGACTTTC. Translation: CASRNPSPVSGANVLTF.